This T cell receptor (beta chain) was retrieved from a study of OX40 agonist ivuxolimab in advanced cancers. Patients were excluded for autoimmune disease history or systemic immunosuppression. At baseline, cycle 4 day 1, and cycle 7 day 1, blood was sampled. Generated by immunoSEQ multiplex PCR, the TCRdb table keeps only in-frame clones and is missing some. The table includes 22,000 or so clones, approximately 78% detected once. Germline V gene data show CDR1 as LNHDA and CDR2 as SQIVND (reference sequence). V lost 1 base and J 4 bases, leaving 13 bases between the germline ends. This CDR3 comprises 15 residues.

This clonotype originated in an adult with an advanced solid tumor such as melanoma, head and neck, liver or kidney cancer. This rearrangement joins TRBV19 to TRBJ1-1; D remains unclear. The sample consisted of CD4+ or CD8+ T cells sorted from blood, taken in a trial of the OX40 agonist ivuxolimab. Written as DNA, the CDR3 is TGTGCCAGTAGTATAGGTATAGGCTCTATCACTGAAGCTTTCTTT. Protein sequence: CASSIGIGSITEAFF.